The T cell receptor beta chain described here comes from a study of early T cells in non-severe SARS-CoV-2 infection. Whole-study context: It was bulk RNA from unsorted whole blood that was sequenced, and the chains were unpaired. The study, taken as a whole, reports: VDJdb-based annotation leaned toward anti-spike CD8 responses and missed private and CD4 specificities.

Attached unique molecular identifiers marked individual cDNA molecules. Via MiXCR, TCRdb re-called the 5' RACE reads, giving one row per CDR3 protein. This table holds roughly 81,000 distinct CDR3 sequences, 9.5% to 13% found once. This clonotype was recorded a few times. Its antigen is not identified. V was clipped by 3 bases and J by 1 base, with 6 bases between them. The CDR3 has 12 residues. CDR1 and CDR2 from the germline V gene are GTSNPN and SVGIG (reference sequence). This TCR derives from an adult who was a healthcare worker with PCR-confirmed SARS-CoV-2 infection or an uninfected control (not recorded which). The sequencing sample was made of whole blood. The chain couples TRBV30 to TRBJ2-5, with D unclear. The CDR3 is CAWRRSQETQYF. For the CDR3, the DNA is TGTGCCTGGAGGCGGTCCCAAGAGACCCAGTACTTC. Complete variable domain (other parts from reference TRBV30 and TRBJ2-5): SQTIHQWPATLVQPVGSPLSLECTVEGTSNPNLYWYRQAAGRGLQLLFYSVGIGQISSEVPQNLSASRPQDRQFILSSKKLLLSDSGFYLCAWRRSQETQYFGPGTRLLVL.